The 2 T cell receptor beta chains listed next were all sequenced from one sample in a study of T-cell memory formation after mild COVID-19. TCRdb re-called the 5' RACE reads through MiXCR, storing one row per CDR3 protein. The profile covers about 360,000 distinct CDR3 sequences, with about 15% appearing a single time and around 22% taken by the ten largest. The sequencing input was PBMCs or a T cell subset sorted from them (not recorded which). These receptors all stem from a man aged 18 to 29 who had mild COVID-19 (a few samples of this study predate the infection). Cell type and time point are not known.

This clonotype has more than one count but fewer than ten. The chain joins TRBV5-1 to TRBJ2-3; D is unclear. The CDR3 length is 14 residues. Germline-derived CDR1 and CDR2 are SGHRS and YFSETQ. Trimming shortened V by 4 bases and J by 0 bases, and 9 bases separated the two germline ends. Here the CDR3 DNA reads TGCGCCAGCAGCCTGAGATATAGCACAGATACGCAGTATTTT. Amino acid sequence: CASSLRYSTDTQYF.

V is TRBV7-2 and J is TRBJ1-2; D unresolved. The CDR3 consists of 15 residues. CDR1 and CDR2 from the germline V gene are SGHTA and FQGNSA. Trimming pared 2 bases from V and 2 bases from J, leaving 12 bases between. The chain's CDR3 is CASSLFRQDNYGYTF. In DNA form, the CDR3 reads TGTGCCAGCAGCTTATTTCGTCAGGACAACTATGGCTACACCTTC.